This T cell receptor beta chain is drawn from a study of T cells in Graves' hyperthyroidism and ophthalmopathy. What was amplified from RNA transcripts were TCR beta CDR3 regions. During a first-round RT-PCR of the TCR CDR3, the HTBI primer set was used. TCRdb re-called the multiplex PCR reads with MiXCR, one entry per CDR3 protein. Of some 500,000 distinct CDR3 sequences detected, 15% to 20% appear once; the ten largest clones hold approximately 30%. CDR1 and CDR2 (germline): DFQATT, SNEGSKA (reference sequence). V lost 0 bases, J lost 4 bases, and 6 bases stayed unmatched. This CDR3 contains 14 residues. This clonotype occurred many times.

The sample was blood. This TCR was sampled from a woman in her thirties with Graves' ophthalmopathy. This sequence joins TRBV20-1 and TRBJ2-7, with TRBD2 identical over 7 bases. The CDR3 sequence: CSARDRTRRYEQYF. For the CDR3, the DNA is TGCAGTGCTAGAGATCGGACTAGAAGGTACGAGCAGTACTTC.